Listed here is a single TCR beta chain. This clone was seen more than once but under ten times. No antigen is known for it. No base quality information exists; no much larger clone differs at one position. This record comes from a study of blood T cell repertoires in COVID-19 (dated by TCRdb to about 2020). General notes on the study: The collaborator samples originated in the United States, Italy and Spain and spanned the acute and convalescent phases of COVID-19. A de-identified subject ID, COVID-19 status, age in years and sex were almost always included in the sample metadata. The material from the prospective study consisted of cDNA or gDNA derived from T cells, B-cell-depleted T cells, or PBMCs. Samples were obtained from the ongoing ImmuneRACE study (first 160 participants) and from 1,000 to 1,500 subjects provided by 6 global collaborators. The dataset comprised deeply sampled blood TCRbeta repertoires from subjects exposed to, actively infected with, or recovered from COVID-19. HLA class I and class II types, where available, came from metadata supplied by the sample provider rather than from assay-based typing. The repertoires were made available in a free public database intended to serve as a resource for research on the immune response to SARS-CoV-2. On the study overall, not on this receptor specifically: Clinical and demographic metadata were provided uncurated, with the amount varying by source and participant.

The immunoSEQ Assay, a bias-controlled multiplex PCR, was used to amplify TCRbeta CDR3 regions from genomic DNA. In the authors' own workflow: The number of nucleated cells in each sample was estimated by amplification of reference gene primers within the assay. To quantify the absolute abundance of each unique TCRbeta CDR3 rearrangement, sequence reads were collapsed and filtered. For each sample, productive Simpson clonality was calculated by taking the square root of Simpson's diversity index across productive rearrangements. What TCRdb holds here is the immuneACCESS table cut down to in-frame rearrangements. Part of the clones is not present; checked against another copy, under half of the missing clones reflect an unresolved V gene, and the others are unexplained. V, J and clone size were drawn from that table, and D and trimming were deduced from the DNA. The sample table lists 250,000 to 300,000 clones, roughly 80% of them with a count of one. The top ten constitute about 4.9% of the sample.

The CDR3, cysteine through phenylalanine, is 17 amino acids long. Kept here is only the CDR3 DNA, which spans 51 bases and is read in frame from base 1. V ends up 4 bases short and J 5 bases short, with an unmatched junction base count of 16. CDR1 and CDR2 are read off the germline V gene as SGHRS and YFSETQ. Another Seattle source contributed samples from volunteer blood donors who had recovered from COVID-19. Collaborating institutions collected whole blood in K2EDTA tubes following their own protocols. For TCRbeta analysis, collaborators shipped samples as frozen whole blood, isolated PBMCs, or DNA extracted from either of those sample types.

The sample consisted of peripheral blood. This receptor chain uses TRBV5-1 and TRBJ2-7, with 9 junctional bases fitting TRBD1. The clonotype comes from a man aged 60 to 69 who had recovered from COVID-19. The CDR3 reads CASSKTRTTGGVNEQYF. The DNA is as follows: TGCGCCAGCAGCAAGACTAGAACTACAGGGGGCGTAAACGAGCAGTACTTC.